Below, 25 T cell receptor beta chains from the same sample are listed, as sequenced in a study of shared clonotypes between healthy human individuals. Terminally differentiated effector memory CD45RA+ cells were excluded from the naive CD8 cells, which were CD45RO-negative and positively selected for CCR7. TCRdb keeps only in-frame clones here, not all; method: immunoSEQ multiplex PCR. The table includes almost 700,000 clones, 92% detected once. The specimen sequenced was naive CD8+ T cells sorted from blood. Source of these receptors: a man aged 25-45 years in good health.

This clone was observed a single time. This chain uses TRBV27 with TRBJ1-2; D is undetermined. The CDR3 runs 15 residues. V lost 3 bases, J lost 0 bases, and 11 bases lay in between. CDR1 is MNHEY, CDR2 SMNVEV, per germline (reference sequence). The CDR3 spells CASSLSAGANYGYTF. The CDR3, as DNA: TGTGCCAGCAGTTTGTCGGCAGGAGCTAACTATGGCTACACCTTC.

This clone was found many times. This chain connects TRBV19 to TRBJ1-5, with TRBD1 as a possible D gene (5 bases). This CDR3 is built from 16 residues. Between the trimmed V and J ends, which lost 7 bases and 2 bases, there was a span of 18 bases. Germline CDR1 and CDR2: LNHDA and SQIVND (reference sequence). The CDR3 loop is CASKDGVGRGNQPQHF. The CDR3 DNA is TGTGCCAGTAAAGACGGCGTCGGCAGGGGCAATCAGCCCCAGCATTTT.

Of note for this clone: Other DNA sequences within the sample encode an identical CDR3. The J gene is TRBJ2-7, the V gene TRBV5-1, with 9 bases lining up with TRBD1. V dropped 4 bases and J dropped 3; count of bases not matched to a gene: 5. The V gene's germline CDR1 is SGHRS and CDR2 YFSETQ. The CDR3 is 14 residues long. This chain's CDR3 is CASSTGTGSYEQYF. CDR3 coding DNA: TGCGCCAGCAGCACCGGGACAGGGAGCTACGAGCAGTACTTC.

This clone occurred a few times. This chain links TRBV7-3 with TRBJ2-1, with D perhaps assigned TRBD1 or TRBD2 (6 bases each). The CDR3 extends over 13 amino acids. The germline V and J ends were trimmed by 0 bases and 7 bases, with 7 bases remaining between them. The germline V gene encodes CDR1 SGHTA and CDR2 FQGTGA. The CDR3 bases are TGTGCCAGCAGCTTAACAGGGGGGAATGAGCAGTTCTTC. Protein sequence: CASSLTGGNEQFF.

The chain links TRBV15 to TRBJ2-1, with D perhaps TRBD2 (5 bases). The CDR3 is 13 amino acids. Looked up from germline, CDR1 is LNHNV and CDR2 is YYDKDF (reference sequence). V lost 4 bases and J lost 4, with 8 bases in between. CDR3 nucleotides: TGTGCCACCAGCACTAGCCGATACAATGAGCAGTTCTTC. This gives the protein CATSTSRYNEQFF.

The chain employs TRBV21-1 and TRBJ2-7. TRBV21-1 corresponds to a pseudogene. The CDR3 loop spans 13 amino acids. The CDR3 DNA reads as TGTGCCAGCAGAGAAAGGGCATGCTACGAGCAGTACTTC. This translates into CASRERACYEQYF.

This chain joins TRBV5-5 and TRBJ2-1, with D unresolved. CDR1 is SGHKS, CDR2 YYEKEE, per germline (reference sequence). The CDR3 runs to 16 residues. Trimming took off 4 bases at V and 0 bases at J, with 14 bases between the two ends. Written as DNA, the CDR3 is TGTGCCAGCAGCCTTCAACCCCGTCCCTCCTACAATGAGCAGTTCTTC. Its translation: CASSLQPRPSYNEQFF. Variable domain in full (rest from reference TRBV5-5 and TRBJ2-1): DAGVTQSPTHLIKTRGQQVTLRCSPISGHKSVSWYQQVLGQGPQFIFQYYEKEERGRGNFPDRFSARQFPNYSSELNVNALLLGDSALYLCASSLQPRPSYNEQFFGPGTRLTVL.

The chain has TRBV13 and TRBJ2-7; D may be TRBD1 or TRBD2 (5 bases each). The CDR3 runs 16 residues. Germline CDR1 and CDR2: PRHDT and FYEKMQ (reference sequence). Trimming cost V 1 base and J 2 bases, with 15 bases left between them. CDR3 sequence reads: CASSLDQGTITYEQYF. The CDR3 nucleotides are TGTGCCAGCAGCTTAGATCAAGGGACCATTACCTACGAGCAGTACTTC. Based on the CDR3 plus reference TRBV13 and TRBJ2-7, the full variable domain is AAGVIQSPRHLIKEKRETATLKCYPIPRHDTVYWYQQGPGQDPQFLISFYEKMQSDKGSIPDRFSAQQFSDYHSELNMSSLELGDSALYFCASSLDQGTITYEQYFGPGTRLTVT.

The CDR3 loop reads CASSLQTYEQYF. The DNA of the CDR3 is TGTGCCAGCAGCTTACAGACCTACGAGCAGTACTTC. The rearrangement uses TRBV28 and TRBJ2-7; unclear D gene. Germline V lookup: CDR1 MDHEN, CDR2 SYDVKM. The length of the CDR3 is 12 residues. V lost 6 bases, J lost 2 bases, and 8 bases lay in between.

The chain uses TRBV27 and TRBJ2-1; 10 bases are shared with TRBD2. V dropped 7 bases and J dropped 3; count of bases not matched to a gene: 6. CDR1 and CDR2 from the germline V gene are MNHEY and SMNVEV (reference sequence). This CDR3 region has 15 residues. CDR3 coding DNA: TGTGCCAGCAACTACCTAGCGGGAGACTACAATGAGCAGTTCTTC. This encodes CASNYLAGDYNEQFF.

The chain has TRBV19 and TRBJ1-5; 10 bases map to TRBD1. With 1 base clipped from V and 3 bases from J, the junction kept 0 bases outside the gene matches. The germline gives CDR1 LNHDA, CDR2 SQIVND (reference sequence). The CDR3 is 15 residues long. The CDR3 DNA reads as TGTGCCAGTAGTATAGGACAGGGGGCCAATCAGCCCCAGCATTTT. It is translated as CASSIGQGANQPQHF.

The chain has TRBV14 and TRBJ2-3, with TRBD1 identical over 8 bases. From germline, CDR1 is SGHDN and CDR2 FVKESK. The V gene end was trimmed by 2 bases and the J gene end by 0 bases; junction bases not matched to a gene: 4. This CDR3 is 16 amino acids long. The CDR3, as DNA: TGTGCCAGCAGCCAAAGATGGACAGGGAGCACAGATACGCAGTATTTT. This sequence encodes CASSQRWTGSTDTQYF.

This chain joins TRBV5-8 and TRBJ2-5; TRBD1 matches 7 bases. Germline CDR1 and CDR2: SGHTS and YDEGEE. V shed 8 bases and J 2 bases; nucleotides not matched to a gene: 6. There are 13 residues in the CDR3. The CDR3 nucleotides read TGTGCCAGTCGGTACAGGGGACAAGAGACCCAGTACTTC. It translates to CASRYRGQETQYF.

V is TRBV2 and J is TRBJ2-7, with 8 bases matching TRBD1. The trim removed 4 bases at V and 7 bases at J, leaving 12 bases unmatched. The CDR3 has 15 residues. CDR1 is SNHLY, CDR2 FYNNEI, per germline. In DNA, the CDR3 is TGTGCCAGCAGTGCCGTGGACAGGGACTTGGGGGAGCAGTACTTC. This gives the protein CASSAVDRDLGEQYF.

The V gene is TRBV9, the J gene TRBJ1-1; D might be TRBD1 (5 bases). Germline V gene lookup returns CDR1 SGDLS and CDR2 YYNGEE. The V gene lost 3 bases and the J gene lost 0 bases, with 9 bases spanning the gap. There are 14 residues in the CDR3. The CDR3 loop is CASSATEMNTEAFF. CDR3 DNA: TGTGCCAGCAGCGCGACAGAAATGAACACTGAAGCTTTCTTT.

This sequence joins TRBV19 and TRBJ2-1; maybe TRBD2 (6 bases). Per germline, CDR1 LNHDA and CDR2 SQIVND (reference sequence). This CDR3 contains 14 residues. V was clipped by 5 bases and J by 3 bases, with 11 bases between them. Here the CDR3 reads CASSGGGIYNEQFF. CDR3 coding DNA: TGTGCCAGTAGTGGTGGGGGGATCTACAATGAGCAGTTCTTC.

The chain employs TRBV7-6 and TRBJ1-1; 9 nucleotides agree with TRBD1. In germline, CDR1 is SGHVS, CDR2 FNYEAQ. CDR3 length: 17 residues. V lost 6 bases to trimming and J lost 1 base; unmatched junction nucleotides: 12. For the CDR3, the DNA is TGTGCCAGCAGACCAGTCCCGGGACAGGGACCGAACACTGAAGCTTTCTTT. As protein: CASRPVPGQGPNTEAFF.

This chain connects TRBV28 to TRBJ2-5; D is perhaps TRBD1 (5 bases). Trimming removed 1 base at V and 13 bases at J, with 16 bases between. The germline V gene encodes CDR1 MDHEN and CDR2 SYDVKM. The CDR3 covers 13 residues. CDR3 in DNA: TGTGCCAGCAGTTTATTTCCGACAGACCCGCCGTACTTC. As protein: CASSLFPTDPPYF.

The genes are TRBV2 and TRBJ2-5, with a tentative D call TRBD1 (6 bases). The V gene lost 7 bases and the J gene lost 3 bases, with 18 bases spanning the gap. The CDR3 extends over 15 amino acids. Germline CDR1 and CDR2: SNHLY and FYNNEI. The CDR3 bases are TGTGCCAGCATAAGAGCGCAGGGGCGAGAAGAGACCCAGTACTTC. Amino acid sequence: CASIRAQGREETQYF.

The rearrangement links TRBV10-3 to TRBJ2-7; 10 nucleotides line up with TRBD1. This CDR3 has 16 residues. With 5 bases clipped from V and 2 bases from J, the junction kept 9 bases outside the gene matches. Germline CDR1 and CDR2: ENHRY and SYGVKD. The CDR3 coding sequence is TGTGCCATCAGTACGCCGGGACAGGGGAACGCCTACGAGCAGTACTTC. It yields the protein CAISTPGQGNAYEQYF.

This clone was seen a single time. The chain uses TRBV7-2 and TRBJ2-1, with 8 bases fitting TRBD2. V shed 2 bases and J 3 bases; nucleotides not matched to a gene: 6. This CDR3 is 16 amino acids long. Germline CDR1 SGHTA, CDR2 FQGNSA. The chain's CDR3 is CASSLWSGSSYNEQFF. In DNA, the CDR3 is TGTGCCAGCAGCTTATGGAGCGGGAGTAGCTACAATGAGCAGTTCTTC.

J is TRBJ2-3 and V is TRBV14; 9 nucleotides agree with TRBD2. After removal of 6 bases from V and 0 bases from J, the junction contained 4 bases not matched to a gene. The CDR3 contains 15 residues. Germline V gene sequence: CDR1 SGHDN, CDR2 FVKESK. The CDR3 spells CASSPLAGSTDTQYF. In nucleotides, the CDR3 is TGTGCCAGCAGTCCGCTAGCGGGAAGCACAGATACGCAGTATTTT.

In regard to this clone: Other DNA sequences in this sample translate to the same CDR3. V and J are TRBV7-9 and TRBJ2-7; maybe TRBD1 (6 bases). Germline CDR1 reads SEHNR; CDR2 reads FQNEAQ (reference sequence). The CDR3 consists of 13 residues. V dropped 6 bases and J dropped 1 base, with 10 bases sitting between them. The CDR3 nucleotides are TGTGCCAGCAGGCCTGGACAGTCCTACGAGCAGTACTTC. This gives the protein CASRPGQSYEQYF.

The genes are TRBV27 and TRBJ2-5, with unresolved D. The CDR3 is made up of 12 amino acids. CDR1 is MNHEY and CDR2 is SMNVEV in the germline V gene (reference sequence). Between the trimmed V and J ends, which lost 5 bases and 5 bases, there was a span of 9 bases. CDR3: CASSPAGETQYF. In DNA form, the CDR3 reads TGTGCCAGCAGTCCCGCCGGGGAGACCCAGTACTTC.

The chain couples TRBV7-6 to TRBJ1-2; TRBD1 matches at 9 bases. This CDR3 has 16 residues. V was clipped by 1 base and J by 2 bases; unmatched bases: 5. Germline assignment: CDR1 SGHVS and CDR2 FNYEAQ. CDR3 loop: CASSLVSGTGNYGYTF. CDR3 DNA sequence: TGTGCCAGCAGCTTAGTTAGTGGGACAGGGAACTATGGCTACACCTTC.